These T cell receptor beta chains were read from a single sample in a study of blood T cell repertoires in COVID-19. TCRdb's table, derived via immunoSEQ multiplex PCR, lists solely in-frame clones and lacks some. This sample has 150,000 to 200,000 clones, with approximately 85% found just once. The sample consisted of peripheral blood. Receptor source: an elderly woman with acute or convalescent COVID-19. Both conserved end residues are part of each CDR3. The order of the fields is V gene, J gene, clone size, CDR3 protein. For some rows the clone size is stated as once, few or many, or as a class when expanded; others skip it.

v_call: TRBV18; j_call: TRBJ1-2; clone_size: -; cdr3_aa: CASSPTGQSNYGYTF
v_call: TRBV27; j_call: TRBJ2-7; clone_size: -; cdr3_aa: CASSRGQGANEQYF
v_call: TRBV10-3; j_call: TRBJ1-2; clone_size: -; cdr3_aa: CAISEEGTGGVYGYTF
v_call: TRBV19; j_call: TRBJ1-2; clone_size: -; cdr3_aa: CASSNGPGGGYTF
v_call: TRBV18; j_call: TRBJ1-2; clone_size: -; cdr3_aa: CASSPGTNYGYTF
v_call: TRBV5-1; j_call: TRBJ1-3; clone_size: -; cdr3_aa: CASSLQGQHRDTIYF
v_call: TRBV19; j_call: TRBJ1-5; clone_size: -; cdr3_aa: CASSFGGPREPQHF
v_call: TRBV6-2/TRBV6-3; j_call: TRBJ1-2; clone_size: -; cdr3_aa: CASSYPDTGKGGYTF
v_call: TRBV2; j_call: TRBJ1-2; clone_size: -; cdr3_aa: CASSADRGRKGYTF
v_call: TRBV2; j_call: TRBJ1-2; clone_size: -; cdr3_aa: CASRSLRGEFYGYTF
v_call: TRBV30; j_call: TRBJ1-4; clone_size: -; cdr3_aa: CAWRGRGNEKLFF
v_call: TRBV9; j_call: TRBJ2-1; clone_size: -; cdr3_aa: CASSAGAGGIYNEQFF
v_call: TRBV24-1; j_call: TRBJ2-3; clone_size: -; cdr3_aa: CATSDRGTSGGITDTQYF
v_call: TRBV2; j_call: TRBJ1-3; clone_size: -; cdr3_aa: CASSLGLSGNTIYF
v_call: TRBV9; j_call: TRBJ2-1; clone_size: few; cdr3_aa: CASSETGGSYNEQFF
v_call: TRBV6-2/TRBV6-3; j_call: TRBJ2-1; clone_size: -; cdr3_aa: CASSRTSGGASDEQFF
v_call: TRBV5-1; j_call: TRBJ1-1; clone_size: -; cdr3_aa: CASSLPEITNTEAFF
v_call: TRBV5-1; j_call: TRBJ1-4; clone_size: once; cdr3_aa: CASSLSPRTTNEKLFF
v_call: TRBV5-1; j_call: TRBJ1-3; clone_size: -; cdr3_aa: CASSWSLSSSGNTIYF
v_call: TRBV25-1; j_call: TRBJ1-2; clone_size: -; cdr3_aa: CASRGQGSGVYGYTF
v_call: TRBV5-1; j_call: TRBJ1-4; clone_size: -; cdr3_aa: CASSLADSRNEKLFF
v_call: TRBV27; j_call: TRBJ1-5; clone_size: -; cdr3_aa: CASSALPGTVVQPQHF